A single sample gave rise to the 12 T cell receptor beta chains below, sequenced in a study of blood T cells in healthy people across ages. Together with a sample-barcoded 5' primer, a J-beta primer mix was included in a second PCR lasting about 7 to 11 cycles. In TCRdb, the 5' RACE reads were re-called with MiXCR into one record per CDR3 protein. The data contain about 800,000 distinct CDR3 sequences, roughly 25% of them singletons. These data also formed part of another study, on T cells of mothers and their children.

Sequencing used blood. These receptors came from a boy between 5 and 17 years old in good health.

The chain employs TRBV6-1 and TRBJ1-5; D is uncertain. CDR1 and CDR2 from the germline V gene are MNHNS and SASEGT. Trimming took off 6 bases at V and 3 bases at J, with 6 bases between the two ends. This CDR3 is 12 amino acids long. CDR3 in amino acids: CASRRNNQPQHF. The CDR3, as DNA: TGTGCCAGCAGAAGAAACAATCAGCCCCAGCATTTT.

This clonotype was seen a single time. The gene calls are TRBV12-3 or TRBV12-4 and TRBJ2-7, with unresolved D. CDR3 length: 13 amino acids. The V gene lost 3 bases and the J gene lost 0 bases, with 6 bases spanning the gap. CDR3 amino acids: CASSLYPSYEQYF. CDR3 DNA sequence: TGTGCCAGCAGTTTGTACCCCTCCTACGAGCAGTACTTC.

This clonotype showed up just a few times. The gene calls are TRBV10-3 and TRBJ1-4; D may be TRBD1 (6 bases). The CDR3 length is 13 residues. CDR1 is ENHRY, CDR2 SYGVKD, per germline. Trimming pared 10 bases from V and 4 bases from J, leaving 13 bases between. In DNA, the CDR3 is TGTGCCACGAAAGGACAGAATAATGAAAAACTGTTTTTT. It translates to CATKGQNNEKLFF.

Comments on this clonotype: The junction differs from germline at one of its ends, possibly a read error. The chain has TRBV28 and TRBJ2-7; 10 nucleotides agree with TRBD2. CDR1 is MDHEN, CDR2 SYDVKM, per germline. The CDR3 extends over 17 amino acids. In DNA, the CDR3 is TGTGCCAGCAGCCCACCTTCTAGACTAGCGGGCTCCTACGAGCAATACTTC. The encoded protein is CASSPPSRLAGSYEQYF.

This clonotype turned up a few times. The chain employs TRBV13 and TRBJ2-5; D remains unclear. Trimming pared 5 bases from V and 3 bases from J, leaving 7 bases between. Germline-derived CDR1 and CDR2 are PRHDT and FYEKMQ (reference sequence). This CDR3 has 12 residues. CDR3 amino acids: CASSIRKETQYF. CDR3 coding DNA: TGTGCCAGCAGCATTAGAAAAGAGACCCAGTACTTC.

This clonotype was seen more than once but under ten times. The rearrangement links TRBV9 to TRBJ2-5; no definite D call. CDR3 length equals 13 residues. Deletions cut 0 bases from V and 2 bases from J, with 5 bases between. Germline V gene lookup returns CDR1 SGDLS and CDR2 YYNGEE. The DNA for the CDR3 is TGTGCCAGCAGCGTAGGACGGCAAGAGACCCAGTACTTC. It yields the protein CASSVGRQETQYF.

The V gene is TRBV10-3, the J gene TRBJ2-5; D tentatively reads TRBD1 or TRBD2 (5 bases each). The J call may be mistaken, given a closer DNA end match to TRBJ2-1. Germline V gene sequence: CDR1 ENHRY, CDR2 SYGVKD. CDR3 length: 17 amino acids. The CDR3: CAISESGRGTVANEQFF. CDR3 nucleotides: TGTGCCATCAGTGAGTCTGGGAGAGGGACCGTCGCCAATGAGCAGTTCTTC.

This clonotype was found a few times. This chain links TRBV4-3 with TRBJ2-5, with D unresolved. The CDR3 is made up of 18 amino acids. The ends were cut back, 0 bases at V and 0 bases at J, with 17 bases in the middle. From germline, CDR1 is LGHNA and CDR2 YSLEER. CDR3 sequence (DNA): TGCGCCAGCAGCCAAGATACATGGCCTCAAGAGCACCAAGAGACCCAGTACTTC. Its protein is CASSQDTWPQEHQETQYF.

This chain joins TRBV7-8 and TRBJ2-6; 8 bases match TRBD2. The CDR3 loop spans 21 amino acids. Germline CDR1 SGHVS, CDR2 FQNEAQ. V gave up 1 base and J gave up 0 bases; unmatched junction bases: 14. The CDR3 loop reads CASSLVVGSGEIYSGANVLTF. CDR3 in DNA: TGTGCCAGCAGCTTAGTGGTGGGTAGCGGGGAGATATACTCTGGGGCCAACGTCCTGACTTTC.

The rearrangement links TRBV20-1 to TRBJ2-5, with 10 bases matching TRBD2. The germline CDR1 and CDR2 sequences are DFQATT and SNEGSKA (reference sequence). The CDR3 length is 15 residues. J lost 2 bases, V lost 0 bases, and 3 bases had no gene match. This chain's CDR3 is CSARDSGRRQETQYF. DNA for the CDR3: TGCAGTGCTAGAGATAGCGGGAGGCGACAAGAGACCCAGTACTTC.

The chain recombines TRBV4-3 with TRBJ1-4; TRBD1 is a possible D gene (5 bases). The CDR3 runs 15 residues. Germline loops: CDR1 LGHNA, CDR2 YSLEER. The V end lost 0 bases, the J end lost 7 bases, and 12 bases lay between the germline ends. Here the CDR3 DNA reads TGCGCCAGCAGCCAAGAGGGGCAGGGTTTTGAAAAACTGTTTTTT. This codes for CASSQEGQGFEKLFF.

This clonotype was counted between two and nine times. The genes are TRBV14 and TRBJ2-5, with 16 bases identical to TRBD2. The J call is doubtful: the DNA matches TRBJ2-1 better. This CDR3 spans 17 amino acids. Germline CDR1 is SGHDN and CDR2 is FVKESK. The CDR3, as DNA: TGTGCCAGCAGCCAAACCGGGACTAGCGGGAGGGTCCATGAGCAGTTCTTC. Protein sequence: CASSQTGTSGRVHEQFF.